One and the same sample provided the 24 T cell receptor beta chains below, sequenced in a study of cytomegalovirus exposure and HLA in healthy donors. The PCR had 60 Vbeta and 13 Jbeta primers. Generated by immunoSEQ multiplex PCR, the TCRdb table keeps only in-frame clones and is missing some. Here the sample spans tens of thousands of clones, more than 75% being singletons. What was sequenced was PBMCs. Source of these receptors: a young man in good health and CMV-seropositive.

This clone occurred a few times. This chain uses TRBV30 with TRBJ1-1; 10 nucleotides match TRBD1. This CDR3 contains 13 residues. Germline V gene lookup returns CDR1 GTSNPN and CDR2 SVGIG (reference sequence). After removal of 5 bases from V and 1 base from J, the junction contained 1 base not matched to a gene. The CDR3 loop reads CAWGQGGNTEAFF. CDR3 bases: TGTGCCTGGGGACAGGGGGGGAACACTGAAGCTTTCTTT.

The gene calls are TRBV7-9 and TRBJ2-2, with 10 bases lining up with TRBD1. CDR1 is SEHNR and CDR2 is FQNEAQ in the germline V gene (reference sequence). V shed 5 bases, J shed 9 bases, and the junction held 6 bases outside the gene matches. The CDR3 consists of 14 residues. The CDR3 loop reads CASSAGTGVRELFF. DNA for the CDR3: TGTGCCAGCAGCGCAGGGACAGGGGTCCGGGAGCTGTTTTTT.

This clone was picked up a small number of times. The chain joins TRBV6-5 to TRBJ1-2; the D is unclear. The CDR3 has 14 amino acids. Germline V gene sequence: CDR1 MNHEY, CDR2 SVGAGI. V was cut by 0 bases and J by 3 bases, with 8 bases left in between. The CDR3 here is CASSYSDGYYGYTF. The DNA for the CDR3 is TGTGCCAGCAGTTACTCCGACGGGTACTATGGCTACACCTTC.

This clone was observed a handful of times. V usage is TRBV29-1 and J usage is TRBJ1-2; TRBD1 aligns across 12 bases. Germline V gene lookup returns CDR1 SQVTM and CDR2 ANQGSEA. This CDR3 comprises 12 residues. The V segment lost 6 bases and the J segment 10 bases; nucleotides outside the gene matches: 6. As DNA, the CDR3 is TGCAGCGTCGCGGGACAGGGGGCCGTCTACACCTTC. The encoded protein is CSVAGQGAVYTF.

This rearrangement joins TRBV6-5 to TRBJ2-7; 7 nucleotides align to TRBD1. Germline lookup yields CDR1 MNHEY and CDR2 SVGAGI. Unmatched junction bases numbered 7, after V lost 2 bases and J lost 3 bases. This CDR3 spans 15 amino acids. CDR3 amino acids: CASSYTPGQDYEQYF. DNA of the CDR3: TGTGCCAGCAGTTACACTCCCGGACAGGACTACGAGCAGTACTTC.

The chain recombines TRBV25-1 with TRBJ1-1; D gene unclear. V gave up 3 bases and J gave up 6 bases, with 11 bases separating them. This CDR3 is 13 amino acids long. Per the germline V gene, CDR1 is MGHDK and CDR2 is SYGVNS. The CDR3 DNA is TGTGCCAGCAGTGACAACGGACTGTCTGAAGCTTTCTTT. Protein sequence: CASSDNGLSEAFF.

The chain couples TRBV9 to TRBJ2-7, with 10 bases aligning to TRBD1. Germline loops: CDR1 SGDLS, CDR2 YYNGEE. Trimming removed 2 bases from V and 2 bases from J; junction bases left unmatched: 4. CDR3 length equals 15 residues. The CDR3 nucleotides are TGTGCCAGCAGCGTGGGACAGGGGACTGCCTACGAGCAGTACTTC. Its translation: CASSVGQGTAYEQYF.

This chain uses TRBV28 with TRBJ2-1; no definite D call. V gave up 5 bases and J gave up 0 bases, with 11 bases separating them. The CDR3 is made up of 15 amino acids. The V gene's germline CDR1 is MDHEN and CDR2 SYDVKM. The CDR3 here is CASSLISSSYNEQFF. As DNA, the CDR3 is TGTGCCAGCAGTCTGATTAGTAGCTCCTACAATGAGCAGTTCTTC.

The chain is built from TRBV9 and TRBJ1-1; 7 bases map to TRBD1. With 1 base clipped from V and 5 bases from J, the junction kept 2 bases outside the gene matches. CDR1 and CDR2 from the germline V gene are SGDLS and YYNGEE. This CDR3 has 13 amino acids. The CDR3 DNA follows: TGTGCCAGCAGCGTAACAGGGGCGACTGAAGCTTTCTTT. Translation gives CASSVTGATEAFF. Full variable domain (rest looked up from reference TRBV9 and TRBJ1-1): DSGVTQTPKHLITATGQRVTLRCSPRSGDLSVYWYQQSLDQGLQFLIQYYNGEERAKGNILERFSAQQFPDLHSELNLSSLELGDSALYFCASSVTGATEAFFGQGTRLTVV.

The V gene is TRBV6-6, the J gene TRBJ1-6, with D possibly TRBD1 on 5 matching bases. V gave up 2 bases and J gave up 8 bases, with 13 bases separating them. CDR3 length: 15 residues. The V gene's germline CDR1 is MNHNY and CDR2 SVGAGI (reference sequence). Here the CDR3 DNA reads TGTGCCAGCAGTTACCCCCGGGGGTCGGATTCACCCCTCCACTTT. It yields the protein CASSYPRGSDSPLHF.

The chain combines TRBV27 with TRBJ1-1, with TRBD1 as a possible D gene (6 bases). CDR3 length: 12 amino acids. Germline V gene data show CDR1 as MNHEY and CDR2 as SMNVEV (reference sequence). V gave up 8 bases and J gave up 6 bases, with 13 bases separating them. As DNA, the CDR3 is TGTGCCAGCGGAAGTCAGGGGCCTGAAGCTTTCTTT. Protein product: CASGSQGPEAFF.

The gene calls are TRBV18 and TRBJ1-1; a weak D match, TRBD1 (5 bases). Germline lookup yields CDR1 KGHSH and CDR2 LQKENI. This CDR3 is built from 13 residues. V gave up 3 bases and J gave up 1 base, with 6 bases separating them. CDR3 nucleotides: TGTGCCAGCTCACCGACAGAGAACACTGAAGCTTTCTTT. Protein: CASSPTENTEAFF. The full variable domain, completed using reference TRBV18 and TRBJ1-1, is NAGVMQNPRHLVRRRGQEARLRCSPMKGHSHVYWYRQLPEEGLKFMVYLQKENIIDESGMPKERFSAEFPKEGPSILRIQQVVRGDSAAYFCASSPTENTEAFFGQGTRLTVV.

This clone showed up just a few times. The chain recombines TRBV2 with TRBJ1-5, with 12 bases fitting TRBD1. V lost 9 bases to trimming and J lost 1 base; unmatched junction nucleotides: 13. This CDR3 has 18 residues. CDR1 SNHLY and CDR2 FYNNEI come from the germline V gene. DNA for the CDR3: TGTGCCAGTACCATAGGGACAGGGGGCGTACGGAGCAATCAGCCCCAGCATTTT. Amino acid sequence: CASTIGTGGVRSNQPQHF.

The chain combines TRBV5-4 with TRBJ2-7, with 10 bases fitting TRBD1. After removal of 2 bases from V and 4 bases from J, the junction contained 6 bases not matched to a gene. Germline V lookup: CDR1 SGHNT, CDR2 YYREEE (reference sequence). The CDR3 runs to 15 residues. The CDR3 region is CASSLGGQGRYEQYF. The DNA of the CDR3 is TGTGCCAGCAGCTTAGGGGGACAGGGGCGGTACGAGCAGTACTTC.

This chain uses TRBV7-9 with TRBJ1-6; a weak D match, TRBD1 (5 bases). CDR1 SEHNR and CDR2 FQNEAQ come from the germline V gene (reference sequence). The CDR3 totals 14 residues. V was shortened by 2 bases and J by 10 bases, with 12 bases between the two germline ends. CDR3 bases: TGTGCCAGCAGCTTATCCTCGGACAAGTCACCCCTCCACTTT. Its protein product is CASSLSSDKSPLHF.

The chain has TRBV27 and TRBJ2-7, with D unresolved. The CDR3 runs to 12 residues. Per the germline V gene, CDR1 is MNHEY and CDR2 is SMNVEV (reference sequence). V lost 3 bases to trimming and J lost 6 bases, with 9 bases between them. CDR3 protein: CASSFSGSEQYF. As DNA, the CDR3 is TGTGCCAGCAGTTTTTCAGGTTCCGAGCAGTACTTC.

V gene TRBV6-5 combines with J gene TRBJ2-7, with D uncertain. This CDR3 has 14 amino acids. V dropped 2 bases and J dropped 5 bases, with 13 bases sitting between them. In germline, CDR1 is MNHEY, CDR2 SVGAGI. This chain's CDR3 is CASSYTRLRNEQYF. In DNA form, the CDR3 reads TGTGCCAGCAGTTACACCAGGTTAAGGAACGAGCAGTACTTC.

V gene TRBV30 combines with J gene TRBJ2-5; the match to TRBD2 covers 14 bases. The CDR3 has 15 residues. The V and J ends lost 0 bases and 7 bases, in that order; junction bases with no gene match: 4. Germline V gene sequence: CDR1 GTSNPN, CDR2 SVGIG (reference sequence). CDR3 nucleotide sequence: TGTGCCTGGAGTGTAGGACTAGCGGGAGGTGGGACCCAGTACTTC. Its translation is CAWSVGLAGGGTQYF.

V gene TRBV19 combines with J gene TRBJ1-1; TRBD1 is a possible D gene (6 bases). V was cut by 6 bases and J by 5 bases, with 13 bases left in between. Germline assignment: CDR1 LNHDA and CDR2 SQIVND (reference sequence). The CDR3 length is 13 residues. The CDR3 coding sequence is TGTGCCAGTAGGTCAGGGGTTATGACTGAAGCTTTCTTT. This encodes CASRSGVMTEAFF.

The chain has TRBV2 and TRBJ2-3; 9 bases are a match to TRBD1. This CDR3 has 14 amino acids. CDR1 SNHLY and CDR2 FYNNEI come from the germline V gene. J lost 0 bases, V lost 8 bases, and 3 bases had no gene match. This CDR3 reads CASGQGQSTDTQYF. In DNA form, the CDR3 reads TGTGCCAGCGGACAGGGGCAAAGCACAGATACGCAGTATTTT. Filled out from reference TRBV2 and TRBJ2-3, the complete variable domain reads EPEVTQTPSHQVTQMGQEVILRCVPISNHLYFYWYRQILGQKVEFLVSFYNNEISEKSEIFDDQFSVERPDGSNFTLKIRSTKLEDSAMYFCASGQGQSTDTQYFGPGTRLTVL.

CDR3 in DNA: TGTGCCATCAGGCGGGACGGGGGGAACACTGAAGCTTTCTTT. Protein product: CAIRRDGGNTEAFF. V usage is TRBV10-3 and J usage is TRBJ1-1; possibly TRBD1 for D (5 bases). Germline CDR1 and CDR2: ENHRY and SYGVKD. V was pared by 6 bases and J by 1 base, with 12 bases between. The CDR3 is 14 residues long.

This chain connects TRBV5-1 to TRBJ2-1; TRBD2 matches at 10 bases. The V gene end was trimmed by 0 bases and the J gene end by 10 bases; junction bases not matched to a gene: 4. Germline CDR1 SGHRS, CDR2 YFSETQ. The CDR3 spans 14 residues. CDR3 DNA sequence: TGCGCCAGCAGCTTGGCTAGCGGGAGTGGGGAGCAGTTCTTC. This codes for CASSLASGSGEQFF. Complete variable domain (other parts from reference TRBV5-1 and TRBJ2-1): KAGVTQTPRYLIKTRGQQVTLSCSPISGHRSVSWYQQTPGQGLQFLFEYFSETQRNKGNFPGRFSGRQFSNSRSEMNVSTLELGDSALYLCASSLASGSGEQFFGPGTRLTVL.

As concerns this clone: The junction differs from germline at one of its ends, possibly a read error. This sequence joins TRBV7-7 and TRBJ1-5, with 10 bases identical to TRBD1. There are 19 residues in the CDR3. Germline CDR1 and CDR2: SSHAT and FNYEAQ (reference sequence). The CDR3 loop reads CASSLKNGTGVDSNQPQHF. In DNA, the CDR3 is TGTGCTAGCAGCTTAAAAAACGGGACAGGGGTGGATAGCAATCAGCCCCAGCATTTT.

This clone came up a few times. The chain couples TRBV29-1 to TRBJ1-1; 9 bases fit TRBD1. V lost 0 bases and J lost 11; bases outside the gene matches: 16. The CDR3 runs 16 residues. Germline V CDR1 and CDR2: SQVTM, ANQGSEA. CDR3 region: CSVEEAPGQGDVGAFF. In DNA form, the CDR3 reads TGCAGCGTTGAAGAGGCACCGGGACAGGGTGACGTTGGGGCTTTCTTT.